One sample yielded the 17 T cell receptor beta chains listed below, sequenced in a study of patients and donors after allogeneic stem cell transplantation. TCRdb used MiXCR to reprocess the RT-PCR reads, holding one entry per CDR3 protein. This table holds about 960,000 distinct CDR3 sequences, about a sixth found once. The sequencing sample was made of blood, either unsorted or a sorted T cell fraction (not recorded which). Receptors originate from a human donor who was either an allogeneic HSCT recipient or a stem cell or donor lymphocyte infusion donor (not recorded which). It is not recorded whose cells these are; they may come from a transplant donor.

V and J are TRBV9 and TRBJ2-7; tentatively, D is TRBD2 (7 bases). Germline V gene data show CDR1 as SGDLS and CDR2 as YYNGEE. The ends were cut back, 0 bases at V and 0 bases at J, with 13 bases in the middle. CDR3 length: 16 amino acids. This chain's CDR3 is CASSVGGGGTSYEQYF. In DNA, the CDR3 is TGTGCCAGCAGCGTAGGAGGGGGGGGGACCTCCTACGAGCAGTACTTC.

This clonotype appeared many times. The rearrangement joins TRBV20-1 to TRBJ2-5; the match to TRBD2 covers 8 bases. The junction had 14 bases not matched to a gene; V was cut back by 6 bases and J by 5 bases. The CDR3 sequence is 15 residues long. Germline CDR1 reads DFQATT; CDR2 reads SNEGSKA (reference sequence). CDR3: CSAAPPGLDAETQYF. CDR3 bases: TGCAGTGCAGCCCCGCCGGGACTAGATGCTGAGACCCAGTACTTC.

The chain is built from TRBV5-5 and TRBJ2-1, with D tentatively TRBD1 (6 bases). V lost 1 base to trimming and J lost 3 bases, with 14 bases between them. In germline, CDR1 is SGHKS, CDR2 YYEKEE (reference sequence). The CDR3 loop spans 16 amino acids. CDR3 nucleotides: TGTGCCAGCAGCTTGCTGCGACAGGAGGACTACAATGAGCAGTTCTTC. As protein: CASSLLRQEDYNEQFF.

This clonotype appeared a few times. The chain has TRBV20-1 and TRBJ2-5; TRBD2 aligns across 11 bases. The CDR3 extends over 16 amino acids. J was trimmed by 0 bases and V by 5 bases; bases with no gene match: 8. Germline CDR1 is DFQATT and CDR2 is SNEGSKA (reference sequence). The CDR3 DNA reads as TGCAGTGCTGTAGCGGGGGGGCTCTCCTACCAAGAGACCCAGTACTTC. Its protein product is CSAVAGGLSYQETQYF.

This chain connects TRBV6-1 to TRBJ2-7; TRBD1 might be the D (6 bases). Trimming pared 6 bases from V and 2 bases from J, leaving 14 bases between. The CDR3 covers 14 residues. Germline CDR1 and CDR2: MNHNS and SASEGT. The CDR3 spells CASRKYRAAYEQYF. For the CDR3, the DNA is TGTGCCAGCAGGAAATACAGGGCCGCCTACGAGCAGTACTTC.

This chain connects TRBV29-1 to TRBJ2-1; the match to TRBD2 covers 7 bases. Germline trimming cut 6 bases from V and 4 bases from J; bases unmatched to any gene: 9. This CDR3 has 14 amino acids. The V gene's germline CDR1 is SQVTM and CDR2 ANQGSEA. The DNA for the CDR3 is TGCAGCGTATGGAAGGGGACTATTTACAATGAGCAGTTCTTC. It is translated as CSVWKGTIYNEQFF.

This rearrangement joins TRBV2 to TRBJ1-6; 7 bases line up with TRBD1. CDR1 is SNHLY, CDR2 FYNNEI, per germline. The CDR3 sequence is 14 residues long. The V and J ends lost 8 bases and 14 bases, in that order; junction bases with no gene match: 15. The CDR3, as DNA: TGTGCCAGCCATCTACAGGGGCCAGGGGTCACCCTCCACTTT. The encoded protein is CASHLQGPGVTLHF.

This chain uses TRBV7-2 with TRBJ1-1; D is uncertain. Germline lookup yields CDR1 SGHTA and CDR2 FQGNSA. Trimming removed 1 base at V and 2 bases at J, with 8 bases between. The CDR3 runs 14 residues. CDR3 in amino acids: CASSLGAFNTEAFF. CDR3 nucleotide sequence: TGTGCCAGCAGCTTAGGGGCCTTCAACACTGAAGCTTTCTTT.

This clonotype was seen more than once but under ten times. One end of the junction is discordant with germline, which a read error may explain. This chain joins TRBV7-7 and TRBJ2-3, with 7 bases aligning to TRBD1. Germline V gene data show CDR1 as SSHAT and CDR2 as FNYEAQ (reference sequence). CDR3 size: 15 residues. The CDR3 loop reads CASSLGTANTDTQYF. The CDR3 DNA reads TGTGCTAGCAGTCTAGGGACAGCTAACACAGATACGCAGTATTTT.

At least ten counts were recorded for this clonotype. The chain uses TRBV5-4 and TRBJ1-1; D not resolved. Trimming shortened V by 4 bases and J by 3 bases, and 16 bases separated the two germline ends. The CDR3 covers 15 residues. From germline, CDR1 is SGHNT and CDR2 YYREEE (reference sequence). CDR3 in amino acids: CASSVLGRSDTEAFF. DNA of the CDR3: TGTGCCAGCAGCGTCCTTGGACGGTCAGACACTGAAGCTTTCTTT.

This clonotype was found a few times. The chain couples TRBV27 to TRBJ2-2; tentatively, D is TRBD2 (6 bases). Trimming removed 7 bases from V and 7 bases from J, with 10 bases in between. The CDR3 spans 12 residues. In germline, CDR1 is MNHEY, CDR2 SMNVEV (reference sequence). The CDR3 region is CASIHGSGELFF. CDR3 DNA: TGTGCCAGCATACACGGGAGCGGGGAGCTGTTTTTT.

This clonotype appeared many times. The CDR3, as DNA: TGCAGTGCTCGCGAAGGGGGACGTAATGAAAAACTGTTTTTT. Translating it yields CSAREGGRNEKLFF. This chain links TRBV20-1 with TRBJ1-4; the D gene is possibly TRBD1 (6 bases). The V gene lost 5 bases and the J gene lost 4 bases, with 14 bases spanning the gap. Per the germline V gene, CDR1 is DFQATT and CDR2 is SNEGSKA (reference sequence). The CDR3 consists of 14 residues.

CDR3 DNA: TGTGCCAGCAGTTACCCCCCAGGCAGCAAACGGGCAAACACCATATATTTT. It is translated as CASSYPPGSKRANTIYF. The rearrangement joins TRBV6-5 to TRBJ1-3; D remains ambiguous. The CDR3 sequence is 17 residues long. The ends were cut back, 2 bases at V and 6 bases at J, with 20 bases in the middle. Germline V gene sequence: CDR1 MNHEY, CDR2 SVGAGI.

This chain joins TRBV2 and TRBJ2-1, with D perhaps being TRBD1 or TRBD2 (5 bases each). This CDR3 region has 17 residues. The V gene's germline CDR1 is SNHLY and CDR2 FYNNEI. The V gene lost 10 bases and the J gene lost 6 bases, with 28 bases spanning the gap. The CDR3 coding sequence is TGTGCCAAAGGGGTGAGCCCGGGACCAAGACTTCGCAATGAGCAGTTCTTC. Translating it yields CAKGVSPGPRLRNEQFF.

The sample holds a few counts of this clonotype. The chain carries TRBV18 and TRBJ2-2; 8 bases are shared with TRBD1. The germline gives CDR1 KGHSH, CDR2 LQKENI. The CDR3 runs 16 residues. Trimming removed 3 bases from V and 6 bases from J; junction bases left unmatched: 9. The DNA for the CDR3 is TGTGCCAGCTCACCCCTTGGACAGGGCGAAGCCGGGGAGCTGTTTTTT. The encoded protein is CASSPLGQGEAGELFF.

The CDR3 nucleotides are TGCGCCAGCAGCTTGGAGGGTCTAGCGGGTGACGAGCAGTACTTC. This translates into CASSLEGLAGDEQYF. The rearrangement joins TRBV5-1 to TRBJ2-7; 8 bases match TRBD2. Germline loops: CDR1 SGHRS, CDR2 YFSETQ. V shed 0 bases, J shed 5 bases, and the junction held 7 bases outside the gene matches. The CDR3 runs to 15 residues.

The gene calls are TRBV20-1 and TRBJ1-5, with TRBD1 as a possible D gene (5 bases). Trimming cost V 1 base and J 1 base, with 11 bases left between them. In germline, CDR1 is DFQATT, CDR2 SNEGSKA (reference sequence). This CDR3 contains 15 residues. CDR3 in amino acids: CSARGGGGSNQPQHF. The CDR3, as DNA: TGCAGTGCTAGAGGGGGCGGTGGGAGCAATCAGCCCCAGCATTTT.